This entry is about one T cell receptor (beta chain). Its antigen remains undetermined. The input lacks base qualities; no much larger clone sits a single base away. The source of the sample is a study of Ad26.COV2.S vaccination and SARS-CoV-2 variants (dated by TCRdb to the early 2020s). Context from the whole study: Donors in the vaccine arm were drawn from COV1001, a phase I-IIa trial of Ad26.COV2.S in healthy adults that was multicentre, randomized, double-blind and placebo-controlled. Dosing of Ad26.COV2.S was intramuscular, at either 5x10^10 or 1x10^11 viral particles, delivered as one shot or as two shots spaced 56 days apart. The TCR-sequenced set comprised about 32 samples: some 20 Ad26.COV2.S vaccine recipients, 5 placebo recipients and 8 SARS-CoV-2 convalescent individuals. Trial participants were randomized into five groups of five, in which low-dose or high-dose Ad26.COV2.S was given once or twice, or placebo was given on both occasions. Investigators did not know the trial group allocation while performing experiments and assessing outcomes. Sequencing of the TCRbeta repertoire served to evaluate the specificity and breadth of SARS-CoV-2-reactive T cell receptors following Ad26.COV2.S vaccination. The investigation overall reported the following: Spike-specific TCR breadth was higher in Ad26.COV2.S recipients than in placebo recipients (P = 0.0014). Comparable non-spike TCR breadth was observed between vaccine and placebo recipients, consistent with only spike being contained in the vaccine. According to the authors, total T cell responses may have been underestimated by the TCR breadth and depth analyses. After vaccination, substantial breadth of spike-specific CD8+ and CD4+ T cell responses was reported. Comparing responses between vaccine doses or regimens was not something the study was powered to do.

The immunoSEQ Assay was the method used to sequence TCRbeta CDR3 regions. After extraction, genomic DNA underwent amplification by bias-controlled multiplex PCR, followed by high-throughput sequencing. Turning to the authors' computational methods: To quantify the absolute abundance of every unique TCRbeta CDR3 region, sequences were collapsed and filtered. T cell fraction was estimated by normalizing TCRbeta template counts to usable DNA, which was measured by amplifying reference genes present in all nucleated cells. Repertoire TCRs were annotated as SARS-CoV-2-specific when V gene, CDR3 amino acid sequence and J gene were exactly matched to a known reactive TCR set. MIRA supplied the reference SARS-CoV-2 TCR set, which was filtered for enrichment in COVID-19-positive ImmuneCODE repertoires so that public or cross-reactive TCRs were removed. Using the MIRA antigens, annotated TCRs were further analysed by specific ORF or by position within an ORF. Breadth was defined as annotated unique rearrangements over total unique productive rearrangements; depth was the summed frequency of those rearrangements. TCR breadth was compared between groups using two-sided Wilcoxon rank-sum tests. Here the immuneACCESS table is served through TCRdb, limited to in-frame sequences with V and J called. Missing clones are a known gap in these copies; in checked studies unresolved V genes cover under half, and the rest lacks a known reason. The V and J calls and clone size were taken over from that table, and D and trimming were inferred from the DNA. Recorded for this sample are around 450,000 clones; roughly 89% of them occurred a single time. The ten largest clones capture just over 2.5% of the sample.

The treatment or condition label, read with the paper, signifies: about 20 received Ad26.COV2.S at low or high dose, single or two shots; roughly 5 received placebo; per-sample allocation not given. Repertoires of vaccine and placebo recipients were sequenced from samples collected on day 63 after the first injection. Cohort 1b enrolled around 23 adults aged 18-55 years at a single site in Boston, USA, between 29 July and 7 August 2020. Ad26.COV2.S was a replication-incompetent adenovirus type 26 vector that expressed a prefusion-stabilized SARS-CoV-2 spike protein derived from the original Wuhan strain. Via the germline V gene, CDR1 is MNHNS and CDR2 SASEGT. Including the terminal cysteine and phenylalanine, the CDR3 comprises 17 residues. Only CDR3 DNA is held: 51 bases, read in frame from base 1. Here V drops 6 bases and J drops 0 bases, and the junction holds 9 bases not matched to any gene.

The chain is made from TRBV6-1 and TRBJ2-1, and 9 bases in between align with TRBD2. This sample comprised peripheral blood, obtained in a trial of Ad26.COV2.S vaccine versus placebo. The sequence came from a person aged 18-65 years who received the Ad26.COV2.S COVID-19 vaccine or a placebo. The DNA sequence is as follows: TGTGCCAGCAGCGAACAGCCTAGCGGGGTCTCCTACAATGAGCAGTTCTTC. Its translation reads: CASSEQPSGVSYNEQFF.